The table lists the clone carrying this TCR beta chain with a few counts. What it binds is not known. This entry is derived from a study of blood T cells in healthy people across ages. It was with a sample-barcoded 5' primer and a J-beta primer mix that a second PCR of roughly 7 to 11 cycles was run. TCRdb ran MiXCR on the 5' RACE reads and lists one entry per CDR3 protein. The sample yields approximately 780,000 distinct CDR3 sequences, more than 25% seen once. Whole-study findings and limits: The unknown donor CMV status may have confounded expanded clonotype changes. Roughly linear age-related decline in beta diversity appeared, significant by age roughly 40.

Germline CDR1 is SNHLY and CDR2 is FYNNEI. The germline V and J ends were trimmed by 4 bases and 0 bases, with 10 bases remaining between them. The CDR3 is made up of 15 amino acids. The same data also went into a second study, on T cells of mothers and their children. This second study notes: Samples came from a few healthy Caucasian mothers and their six children.

The sequenced sample was blood. The V gene is TRBV2, the J gene TRBJ1-3; tentative D call: TRBD1 (5 bases). The sequence came from a boy younger than 18 in good health. CDR3 sequence: CASSAQGFSGNTIYF. The CDR3 region has the DNA TGTGCCAGCAGTGCCCAGGGTTTCTCTGGAAACACCATATATTTT.